The text below deals with one TCR beta chain. Its specific antigen is unknown. Base qualities are missing; no much larger clone stands one base away. This sample is drawn from a study of cytomegalovirus exposure and HLA in healthy donors (TCRdb year 2017). Context from the whole study: According to an earlier analysis of several hundred of the donors, about 179 million T cells yielded some 110 million unique TCR beta sequences and about 300 Gb of sequence data. The study combined high-throughput TCR immunosequencing, statistical association of individual TCRs with disease status, and machine learning to predict cytomegalovirus infection status. Genome-wide SNP genotypes for about three fifths of the roughly 670 donors were used in a later genetic analysis, which treated that subset as a discovery cohort. Of the 300 to 400 genotyped donors, 81% fell in the genetic ancestry cluster associated with self-reported Caucasian donors. The number of donors typed differed by locus, with roughly 629-640 for A, B, C, DRB1 and DQB1, 522 for DQA1, 600 to 610 for DPA1, and around 430 for DPB1. A later analysis re-analyzed previously published TCR beta repertoires from hundreds of donors and added high-resolution HLA genotyping to study TCR occurrence patterns. Across some 400 genotyped donors of the cohort, an average of roughly 230,000 unique TCR beta nucleotide sequences per donor were sequenced, and roughly a sixth of those sequences were non-productive. Both class I and class II loci were covered by HLA typing, at four-digit resolution. The study aimed to test whether cataloging public T cell receptors could reveal signatures of past pathogen exposure. Rather than drawing on any new phenotypic data, the later analysis identified candidate immune exposures from TCR beta sequences and the way those sequences occurred across donors. Donor age, sex, ethnicity and CMV serostatus were compiled together with the repertoire data. An early release covering more than 500 HLA-typed donors comprised 300 to 350 gigabases of sequencing data and tens of millions of unique TCR sequences. A separate validation cohort of about 110 different subjects was used in addition to the roughly 700-subject first cohort. An earlier analysis of approximately 580 of the donors used high-throughput TCR beta sequencing to judge whether each TCR beta V gene segment behaved as functional or pseudogenic. All discovery cohort repertoires had been generated using a single sequencing platform. Several DR-DQ haplotypes were treated as single units for association and clustering because of strong linkage in the cohort. The study profiled the T cell repertoires of about 640 subjects by immunosequencing and related them to cytomegalovirus serostatus.

Library method: the immunoSEQ multiplex PCR assay. For the multiplex PCR, a mixture combining 60 forward primers for TCR Vbeta segments and 13 reverse primers for TCR Jbeta segments was used. Amplification of the CDR3 region of rearranged TCR beta genes was performed with a multiplex PCR assay on genomic DNA. On the Illumina HiSeq System, the amplified TCR beta libraries were sequenced as 87-base-pair reads. On the study's bioinformatics: A later analysis tallied tens of millions of unique TCR beta chains across the 666 repertoires, and around 12 million of those chains were shared by two or more donors. Raw reads were error-corrected and collapsed into unique sequences with a nearest-neighbor algorithm that merged closely related sequences to remove PCR and sequencing errors. CDR3 sequences were aligned to IMGT reference sequences to assign V, D and J gene segments. For a sequence to be retained, a match of at least six nucleotides was required to both a V gene segment and a J gene segment. Rearrangements were classified as productive when the CDR3 lacked stop codons and remained in frame with V and J, and all other rearrangements were classified as non-productive. Following IMGT convention, CDR3 was defined as the stretch from the second conserved V-encoded cysteine to the conserved J-encoded phenylalanine. In an earlier analysis of around 540 of the donors, sequences lacking an unambiguous match to a single V gene segment were excluded. In an earlier analysis of more than 500 of the donors, a V segment was called functional when productive rearrangements were above 56.7%, and segregating when the standard deviation between donors exceeded 5%. To diagnose cytomegalovirus status from the catalog of TCR beta chain sequences, a statistical classification framework was built. In a later analysis, V and J genes were assigned by comparing TCR nucleotide sequences against IMGT/GENE-DB human TR gene sequences. A later analysis assigned CDR3 sequences and most-parsimonious VDJ recombination scenarios with the TCRdist pipeline. A later analysis defined each TCR beta chain by its CDR3 amino acid sequence plus V-gene family, and excluded reads lacking a unique V-gene family. To address suspected cross-contamination and a sequencing artifact, a later analysis removed under 600 highly shared, low-generation-probability nucleotide sequences. For each public chain, a later analysis derived a clonal expansion index from normalized ranks of inferred template counts within each repertoire. A later analysis computed generation probabilities with a VDJ recombination model fitted to out-of-frame rearrangements, and checked the results against IGoR. In a later analysis, hypergeometric tests were used to score TCR-TCR, TCR-HLA and TCR-CMV co-occurrence, with a repertoire-size bias correction applied to TCR pairs. False discovery rates were estimated in a later analysis by permuting HLA or CMV assignments 20 times. In a later analysis, co-occurring TCRs were grouped using DBSCAN, with TCRdist sequence similarity added in when clustering inside HLA-allele-positive subsets. Co-occurrence clustering excluded repertoires with fewer than 30,000 or more than 120,000 public chains, plus five with anomalous nucleotide sharing. TCRdb carries this immuneACCESS record with in-frame sequences only. Its versions omit some clonotypes, under half of them owing to an unresolved V gene in the studies checked, with the rest unexplained. Clone size and the V and J calls come from that table; the DNA yielded D and trimming. The sample records 130,000 or so clones, roughly 70% of which are singletons. Together, the top ten hold roughly 4% of the sample.

Overall study outcomes, separate from this receptor: V-gene and J-gene trimming of TCR beta chains was associated with a missense DCLRE1C variant in a later genetic analysis, and the association was replicated in an independent cohort. In this cohort, only TCR beta chains were sequenced, and detectable features were limited by the absence of alpha or paired-chain data. In a later analysis, most CMV-associated TCR beta chains were found to appear HLA-restricted, with HLA associations seemingly driven largely by CMV exposure. The sequencing pipeline was judged likely to have produced a cluster of highly shared sequence variants as a technical artifact. Specific HLA alleles were associated with some 15,000 TCR beta sequences at a false discovery rate of 0.05 in a later analysis. Roughly uniform sequencing depth across donors was assumed in presence/absence analyses, although this assumption may not hold. The authors suggested that the approach could potentially be extended to other disease states and immunological phenotypes. A later analysis found that TCR association rates varied across HLA loci, with DRB1 alleles showing the most associated TCRs and HLA-C alleles the fewest. A further reported finding was that TCR beta sequences accurately predicted the HLA-A and HLA-B alleles for most subjects in the first cohort. Because HLA typing was unavailable for some donors at each locus, only the typed subset was used in association tests. Because the 87-base-pair reads could not distinguish some IMGT-functional V segments, including TRBV6-2 and TRBV6-3, those segments were excluded. The earlier analysis of 587 of the donors excluded 15 to 20 rarely observed V segments, including chromosome 9 orphons, because counts were too low. In both the original and validation cohorts, the classifier was reported to diagnose cytomegalovirus status with high specificity and sensitivity. Several of the top co-occurrence clusters appeared to be linked to parvovirus B19, influenza, CMV and Epstein-Barr virus, according to a later analysis. Strong co-occurrence of HLA alleles, especially DR and DQ, made assigning TCR associations to individual alleles difficult. For the cohort, immune exposure information was limited to CMV serostatus. The study gave a list of 150 to 200 TCR beta chains associated with cytomegalovirus. A later genetic analysis reported fewer N-insertions in productive TCRs among donors in an Asian-associated ancestry cluster than the roughly 700-donor mean. Across donors, most TCR sequences were observed very rarely, whereas some public TCRs were present in many individuals. In vitro tests confirmed that a few of the cytomegalovirus-associated TCR beta chains recognize cytomegalovirus antigens. In an earlier analysis of 587 of the donors, most TCR beta V segments appeared in productive rearrangements about 90% or about 30% of the time, broadly matching IMGT annotations. A later analysis found that HLA-associated TCR beta chains were more clonally expanded and had lower generation probabilities than equally common non-associated chains. Correlated functional status among segregating V segments might be attributable to linkage disequilibrium, but an unknown experimental factor could not be ruled out.

In total, approximately 610 healthy bone marrow donors made up the cohort. Cohort members were all nominally healthy when sampled, although unrecorded immune exposures were likely present. The donor was CMV seropositive and was included in the group of around 300 seropositive cohort members. Each donor provided a peripheral blood sample, and peripheral blood mononuclear cells were used for TCR beta sequencing. The Qiagen DNeasy Blood Extraction Kit was used to extract genomic DNA from the blood cell samples. The CDR3 numbers 11 residues from cysteine through phenylalanine. The CDR3 DNA has 33 bases and is translated from base 1. CDR1 and CDR2, looked up from the germline V gene, are SQVTM and ANQGSEA. Between the V and J ends, shortened by 4 bases and 4 bases respectively, the junction contains 7 bases.

This TCR was sampled from a man between 18 and 29 years old in good health and CMV-seropositive. Here the chain combines TRBV29-1 and TRBJ2-5; the D segment could be TRBD1, given 6 matching bases. Input material: PBMCs. Read as DNA, the sequence is TGCAGCGTTGTAGGGGGAGAGACCCAGTACTTC. This is translated as CSVVGGETQYF. With the rest looked up from the reference TRBV29-1 and TRBJ2-5 genes rather than sequenced, the full variable domain is SAVISQKPSRDICQRGTSLTIQCQVDSQVTMMFWYRQQPGQSLTLIATANQGSEATYESGFVIDKFPISRPNLTFSTLTVSNMSPEDSSIYLCSVVGGETQYFGPGTRLLVL.